Listed below are T cell receptor beta chains from one sample, sequenced in a study of blood T cell repertoires in COVID-19. The assay was immunoSEQ multiplex PCR, and TCRdb's table has in-frame clones only and misses some. Seen here are about 410,000 clones, over 75% observed once, and the top ten hold roughly 1.6%. The sample consisted of peripheral blood. The receptors derive from a woman aged 40 to 49 with COVID-19, enrolled during active disease. Each CDR3 is given with its conserved first and last residue. The order of the fields is D gene, clone size, CDR3 length, V gene, J gene, CDR3 DNA, CDR3 protein. D genes are given only for firm matches. Expanded clones get a size class; other rows say once, few or many, or leave the size out.

NA	NA	16	TRBV15	TRBJ1-6	TGTGCCACCAGCAGAGACCCGAGCTCCTATAATTCACCCCTCCACTTT	CATSRDPSSYNSPLHF
TRBD1	NA	12	TRBV7-3	TRBJ1-1	TGTGCCCTGGACAGGGCGGGCACTGAAGCTTTCTTT	CALDRAGTEAFF
TRBD1	NA	16	TRBV4-1	TRBJ1-5	TGCGCCAGCAGCCAAGTCGGACAGGGTGGGGATCAGCCCCAGCATTTT	CASSQVGQGGDQPQHF
TRBD1	NA	16	TRBV5-1	TRBJ1-2	TGCGCCAGCAGCTTCGGGACAGGGGTGGACGTGTATGGCTACACCTTC	CASSFGTGVDVYGYTF
NA	few	16	TRBV7-2	TRBJ1-4	TGTGCCAGCAGCACCCGGTGGAGTGCCATGTCCGAAAAACTGTTTTTT	CASSTRWSAMSEKLFF
NA	NA	14	TRBV7-9	TRBJ2-5	TGTGCCAGCAGCTTAGGACTATCACAAGAGACCCAGTACTTC	CASSLGLSQETQYF
TRBD1	NA	17	TRBV5-1	TRBJ2-3	TGCGCCAGCAGCTTGGACAGGGGTGGTCGGAGCAGAGATACGCAGTATTTT	CASSLDRGGRSRDTQYF
TRBD1	NA	14	TRBV5-1	TRBJ1-4	TGCGCCAGCAGCCTCGGGACAGGGGTTGAAAAACTGTTTTTT	CASSLGTGVEKLFF
TRBD1	NA	12	TRBV30	TRBJ1-1	TGTGCCTGGGGCAGGGGGTACACTGAAGCTTTCTTT	CAWGRGYTEAFF
TRBD1	NA	15	TRBV27	TRBJ1-1	TGTGCCAGCAGTTTATCTTGGACAGGGGGCACTGAAGCTTTCTTT	CASSLSWTGGTEAFF
NA	NA	13	TRBV12-3/TRBV12-4	TRBJ1-6	TGTGCCAGCAGTTTACGGGTTAATTCACCCCTCCACTTT	CASSLRVNSPLHF
TRBD1	NA	15	TRBV5-1	TRBJ2-2	TGCGCCAGCAGCCCGACAGGGGGGGTCGCCGGGGAGCTGTTTTTT	CASSPTGGVAGELFF
NA	NA	16	TRBV7-8	TRBJ1-6	TGTGCCAGCAGCTTATCGGGACTCCCTACTAATTCACCCCTCCACTTT	CASSLSGLPTNSPLHF
TRBD1	NA	15	TRBV19	TRBJ1-5	TGTGCCAGTAGTGCAGGGGGAAGGGGCAATCAGCCCCAGCATTTT	CASSAGGRGNQPQHF
NA	NA	14	TRBV5-6	TRBJ1-2	TGTGCCAGCAGCTTGTCCCAGGGCTACTATGGCTACACCTTC	CASSLSQGYYGYTF
NA	NA	16	TRBV9	TRBJ2-2	TGTGCCAGCAGCGTAGTAGGGGCAGGACGGACCGGGGAGCTGTTTTTT	CASSVVGAGRTGELFF
NA	NA	16	TRBV11-2	TRBJ2-1	TGTGCCAGCAGCTCTGAGGGCAGGTTACTATACAATGAGCAGTTCTTC	CASSSEGRLLYNEQFF
NA	NA	12	TRBV7-2	TRBJ2-7	TGTGCCAGCAGCCCTTCTTCCTACGAGCAGTACTTC	CASSPSSYEQYF
NA	NA	13	TRBV12-3/TRBV12-4	TRBJ1-5	TGTGCCAGCAGTCCGGGGAGCAATCAGCCCCAGCATTTT	CASSPGSNQPQHF
NA	NA	13	TRBV28	TRBJ1-5	TGTGCCAGCAGTTTGTTGGGGGGGCAGCCCCAGCATTTT	CASSLLGGQPQHF
NA	once	13	TRBV9	TRBJ2-7	TGTGCCAGCAGCTCGACAGGCTCCTACGAGCAGTACTTC	CASSSTGSYEQYF
NA	NA	16	TRBV6-2/TRBV6-3	TRBJ1-2	TGTGCCAGCAGTTACCACCTGGGCAGGGTTGACTATGGCTACACCTTC	CASSYHLGRVDYGYTF
TRBD2	NA	14	TRBV9	TRBJ2-5	TGTGCCAGCAGCGTAGAACTAGCGGGAGAGACCCAGTACTTC	CASSVELAGETQYF
TRBD2	NA	16	TRBV15	TRBJ2-2	TGTGCCACCAGCAGAGATCTGGGCGGGAGTACAGGGGAGCTGTTTTTT	CATSRDLGGSTGELFF
NA	NA	16	TRBV6-2/TRBV6-3	TRBJ2-7	TGTGCCAGCAGTACCCCTGGACTACCTGGGTTAGGCGAGCAGTACTTC	CASSTPGLPGLGEQYF
NA	NA	11	TRBV6-2/TRBV6-3	TRBJ2-7	TGTGCCAGCAGCCTCGGGACAGAGCAGTACTTC	CASSLGTEQYF
NA	NA	15	TRBV19	TRBJ1-6	TGTGCCAGTAGTAAAACAGGGCGTGATAATTCACCCCTCCACTTT	CASSKTGRDNSPLHF
TRBD1	NA	14	TRBV2	TRBJ2-5	TGTGCCAGCAGACCCGGGACAGGACAAGAGACCCAGTACTTC	CASRPGTGQETQYF
TRBD1	NA	14	TRBV7-9	TRBJ2-2	TGTGCCAGCAGCGACAGGGCCAACACCGGGGAGCTGTTTTTT	CASSDRANTGELFF
TRBD2	NA	13	TRBV29-1	TRBJ2-7	TGCAGCGTTGAAGGACTAGCGGGGTATGAGCAGTACTTC	CSVEGLAGYEQYF
NA	NA	13	TRBV14	TRBJ2-1	TGTGCCAGCAGCCCGACACTCTACAATGAGCAGTTCTTC	CASSPTLYNEQFF
TRBD1	NA	16	TRBV5-6	TRBJ1-5	TGTGCCAGCAGCTTGGTAGGGGGCATCGACAATCAGCCCCAGCATTTT	CASSLVGGIDNQPQHF
TRBD2	NA	15	TRBV11-3	TRBJ2-7	TGTGCCAGCAGCTTAGAGGCGGGAGGGCAGTACGAGCAGTACTTC	CASSLEAGGQYEQYF
NA	NA	13	TRBV30	TRBJ1-4	TGTGCCTGGAGTAAAGGGGCGCGAGAAAAACTGTTTTTT	CAWSKGAREKLFF
NA	once	15	TRBV4-3	TRBJ1-1	TGCGCCAGCAGCCCCTCGCCAGGGGTCAACACTGAAGCTTTCTTT	CASSPSPGVNTEAFF
TRBD1	NA	16	TRBV19	TRBJ1-5	TGTGCCAGTAGTGCCCGGGACAGCCGTGGCAATCAGCCCCAGCATTTT	CASSARDSRGNQPQHF
TRBD1	NA	12	TRBV2	TRBJ1-2	TGTGCCAGTCTCCGGACAGGGTGGGGCTACACCTTC	CASLRTGWGYTF
TRBD1	NA	16	TRBV5-1	TRBJ2-7	TGCGCCAGCAGCTCTCCGCCGGGGACAGACTCCTACGAGCAGTACTTC	CASSSPPGTDSYEQYF
TRBD2	NA	18	TRBV7-3	TRBJ2-7	TGTGCCAGCAGCTTAACGCCACGACTAGCGGGGGGTCCCGGCGAGCAGTACTTC	CASSLTPRLAGGPGEQYF
TRBD1	few	13	TRBV6-5	TRBJ1-1	TGTGCCAGTTCCGGGACAGAGAACACTGAAGCTTTCTTT	CASSGTENTEAFF
TRBD2	NA	18	TRBV9	TRBJ2-1	TGTGCCAGCAGCGCCCCCATGCTTGGGGGGGGTGGCTACAATGAGCAGTTCTTC	CASSAPMLGGGGYNEQFF
TRBD2	NA	16	TRBV7-3	TRBJ2-5	TGTGCCAGCAGCTCAATCGGGACTAGGGTCGCGGAGACCCAGTACTTC	CASSSIGTRVAETQYF
NA	NA	17	TRBV7-8	TRBJ2-3	TGTGCCAGCACCCTAGGCGGGGGCCCTATGCGCACAGATACGCAGTATTTT	CASTLGGGPMRTDTQYF
NA	NA	14	TRBV27	TRBJ1-2	TGTGCCAGCAGTCTTCGGCCCACGAACGGGGGCTACACCTTC	CASSLRPTNGGYTF
NA	NA	13	TRBV19	TRBJ1-1	TGTGCCAGTAGCTTCACAGGGCAGGCTGAAGCTTTCTTT	CASSFTGQAEAFF
TRBD1	NA	15	TRBV11-2	TRBJ1-4	TGTGCCAGCAGCTTGGGACAGGGGGTAGGCGAAAAACTGTTTTTT	CASSLGQGVGEKLFF
TRBD1	NA	17	TRBV9	TRBJ1-5	TGTGCCAGCAGCGCGGGACAGGGTATTGGGAGCAATCAGCCCCAGCATTTT	CASSAGQGIGSNQPQHF
TRBD1	NA	14	TRBV30	TRBJ2-7	TGTGCCTGGAGTGTTACAGGGGGCCTTTACGAGCAGTACTTC	CAWSVTGGLYEQYF
NA	NA	19	TRBV7-9	TRBJ2-5	TGTGCCAGCAGCCCACTGGCGTCCCTCGGACAGCCCTCCCAAGAGACCCAGTACTTC	CASSPLASLGQPSQETQYF
NA	NA	14	TRBV20-1	TRBJ2-4	TGCAGTGCTAGTATGGGGACAAGTAAAAACATTCAGTACTTC	CSASMGTSKNIQYF
NA	NA	12	TRBV14	TRBJ2-3	TGTGCCAGCAGTGACTCTTCCAATACGCAGTATTTT	CASSDSSNTQYF
NA	NA	14	TRBV6-2/TRBV6-3	TRBJ1-2	TGTGCCAGCAGTTACCCGGCAGGGAATTATGGCTACACCTTC	CASSYPAGNYGYTF
TRBD1	NA	13	TRBV7-2	TRBJ2-1	TGTGCCAGCAGCTCAGGGGGAGACAATGAGCAGTTCTTC	CASSSGGDNEQFF
NA	few	13	TRBV12-3/TRBV12-4	TRBJ1-1	TGTGCCAGCAGTTTTGCCAGGAACACTGAAGCTTTCTTT	CASSFARNTEAFF
NA	NA	16	TRBV14	TRBJ2-7	TGTGCCAGCAGCCAAGGCTGGGGCAGGTTTTCTCACGAGCAGTACTTC	CASSQGWGRFSHEQYF